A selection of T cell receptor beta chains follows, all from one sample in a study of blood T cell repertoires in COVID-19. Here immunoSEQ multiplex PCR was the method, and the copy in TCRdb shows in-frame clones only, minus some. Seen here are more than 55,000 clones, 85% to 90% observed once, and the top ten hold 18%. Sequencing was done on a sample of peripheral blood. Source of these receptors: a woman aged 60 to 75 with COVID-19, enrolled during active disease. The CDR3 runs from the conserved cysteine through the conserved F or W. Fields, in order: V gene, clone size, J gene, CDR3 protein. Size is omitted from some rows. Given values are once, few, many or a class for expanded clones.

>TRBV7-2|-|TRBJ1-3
CASSFRDSSGNTIYF
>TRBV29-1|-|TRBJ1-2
CSALGRGEDYGYTF
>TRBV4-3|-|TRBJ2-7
CASSQSTGTSALREQYF
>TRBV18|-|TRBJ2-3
CASSPRPASGGTDTQYF
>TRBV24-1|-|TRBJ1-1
CASSGHQNTEAFF
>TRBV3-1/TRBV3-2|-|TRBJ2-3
CASSQVADTQYF
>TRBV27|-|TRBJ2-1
CASSGGLAGYNEQFF
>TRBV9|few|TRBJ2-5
CASSVDPLAGLQETQYF
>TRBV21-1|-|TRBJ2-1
CASSSRGGYEQFF
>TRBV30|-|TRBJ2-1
CAWGGMREILNEQFF